Described below is a single TCR beta chain sequence and its context. The target antigen is unknown. This sample is part of a study of OX40 agonist ivuxolimab in advanced cancers. Study in general: The dose-escalation cohort was approximately 80% male, with a mean age of approximately 61 years, ranging about 23 to 90. Past anti-PD-1, anti-PD-L1 or anti-CTLA-4 therapy was accepted, and 40% to 50% had received some.

This CDR3 has 15 amino acids. Trimming shortened V by 0 bases and J by 1 base, and 7 bases separated the two germline ends. CDR1 is SGHTS, CDR2 YDEGEE, per germline. Study-wide points: At doses 0.1 to 3.0 mg/kg, CD4+ and CD8+ clones expanded. People who partly responded at 0.1-3.0 mg/kg had some of the least clonal expansion seen.

Only in-frame clones appear in the TCRdb table, and some are missing; sequencing was by immunoSEQ multiplex PCR. The sample lists fewer than 70,000 clones, around four fifths occurring once. The sample was CD4+ or CD8+ T cells sorted from blood, taken in a trial of the OX40 agonist ivuxolimab. V usage is TRBV5-8 and J usage is TRBJ1-4; D gene uncertain. The clonotype comes from an adult with an advanced solid tumor such as melanoma, head and neck, liver or kidney cancer. The CDR3 sequence: CASSLGRVTNEKLFF. CDR3 DNA sequence: TGTGCCAGCAGCTTGGGGCGCGTAACTAATGAAAAACTGTTTTTT.